The 24 T cell receptor beta chains below all came from one sample that was sequenced in a study of T cell changes during pregnancy in multiple sclerosis. Sequenced by immunoSEQ multiplex PCR; TCRdb stores in-frame clones only, minus some. The table has over 85,000 clones, 91% seen once. Sequenced material: peripheral blood, taken after pregnancy. These receptors originate from a female donor in good health, enrolled as a control in a pregnancy study.

J is TRBJ1-2 and V is TRBV5-1, with D maybe TRBD1 (5 bases). The CDR3 runs to 12 residues. V gave up 4 bases and J gave up 3 bases, with 7 bases separating them. CDR1 and CDR2 (germline): SGHRS, YFSETQ. Here the CDR3 DNA reads TGCGCCAGCAGCGGGGCTGACTATGGCTACACCTTC. Encoded protein: CASSGADYGYTF.

The chain has TRBV7-2 and TRBJ2-5, with D possibly matching TRBD2 (6 bases). Germline CDR1 is SGHTA and CDR2 is FQGNSA. This CDR3 has 13 residues. V was cut by 5 bases and J by 2 bases, with 9 bases left in between. In DNA, the CDR3 is TGTGCCAGCAGCAGGGACTTGCAAGAGACCCAGTACTTC. It codes for CASSRDLQETQYF.

V and J are TRBV6-5 and TRBJ2-7; D might be TRBD2 (6 bases). V lost 8 bases and J lost 9, with 8 bases in between. Germline loops: CDR1 MNHEY, CDR2 SVGAGI. The CDR3 is 9 residues long. For the CDR3, the DNA is TGTGCCAGCGGGGGGTGGCAGTACTTC. Protein sequence: CASGGWQYF.

The V call is TRBV7-6, the J call TRBJ2-6; a weak D match, TRBD2 (5 bases). Germline V gives CDR1 SGHVS, CDR2 FNYEAQ. CDR3 size: 18 residues. V was cut by 1 base and J by 0 bases, with 13 bases left in between. The CDR3 here is CASSLGRHPTSGANVLTF. CDR3 coding DNA: TGTGCCAGCAGCTTAGGGAGGCACCCAACCTCTGGGGCCAACGTCCTGACTTTC.

The J gene is TRBJ2-1, the V gene TRBV18; D gene unclear. This CDR3 contains 14 residues. The V gene lost 4 bases and the J gene lost 7 bases, with 14 bases spanning the gap. Germline V gene lookup returns CDR1 KGHSH and CDR2 LQKENI. CDR3 sequence reads: CASSLQAGTNEQFF. CDR3 in DNA: TGTGCCAGCTCACTTCAGGCAGGTACAAATGAGCAGTTCTTC.

V gene TRBV5-8 combines with J gene TRBJ2-7, with 8 bases aligning to TRBD1. Germline V lookup: CDR1 SGHTS, CDR2 YDEGEE. V dropped 4 bases and J dropped 1; count of bases not matched to a gene: 4. The length of the CDR3 is 14 residues. The DNA for the CDR3 is TGTGCCAGCAGCCCGGACAGGGAATCCTACGAGCAGTACTTC. Its protein product is CASSPDRESYEQYF.

The chain recombines TRBV30 with TRBJ2-7, with D uncertain. Germline loops: CDR1 GTSNPN, CDR2 SVGIG (reference sequence). The CDR3 extends over 10 amino acids. Between the trimmed V and J ends, which lost 2 bases and 7 bases, there was a span of 6 bases. The CDR3 region has the DNA TGTGCCTGGAGTTCCGAGGAGCAGTACTTC. This translates into CAWSSEEQYF.

The CDR3 here is CASSPSEWSNTDTQYF. CDR3 DNA: TGTGCCAGCAGCCCCTCCGAGTGGTCAAACACAGATACGCAGTATTTT. The chain joins TRBV9 to TRBJ2-3; D is unresolved. Germline CDR1 and CDR2: SGDLS and YYNGEE. V was trimmed by 4 bases and J by 2 bases, leaving 17 bases between them. The CDR3 loop spans 16 amino acids.

The rearrangement links TRBV28 to TRBJ1-4, with D perhaps TRBD1 (6 bases). V was clipped by 3 bases and J by 0 bases, with 14 bases between them. CDR1 is MDHEN, CDR2 SYDVKM, per germline. CDR3 length equals 17 residues. The CDR3 region has the DNA TGTGCCAGCAGTTTCACAGGGTTACAGTCAACTAATGAAAAACTGTTTTTT. It yields the protein CASSFTGLQSTNEKLFF.

This chain uses TRBV5-1 with TRBJ1-1, with D possibly TRBD1 on 5 matching bases. Germline assignment: CDR1 SGHRS and CDR2 YFSETQ. The V end was cut by 4 bases, the J end by 4 bases, with 11 bases between. This CDR3 is 13 amino acids long. In DNA form, the CDR3 reads TGCGCCAGCAGCGTTCGACAGCTCACTGAAGCTTTCTTT. Its translation: CASSVRQLTEAFF.

The chain uses TRBV4-1 and TRBJ1-1, with 8 bases matching TRBD1. The V segment lost 1 base and the J segment 1 base; nucleotides outside the gene matches: 2. The CDR3 consists of 15 residues. Germline CDR1 reads MGHRA; CDR2 reads YSYEKL. The CDR3 reads CASSQGDRGNTEAFF. Here the CDR3 DNA reads TGCGCCAGCAGCCAAGGTGACAGGGGGAACACTGAAGCTTTCTTT.

A few counts support this clone. The V and J genes are TRBV14 and TRBJ2-2; 8 bases are a match to TRBD2. The CDR3 totals 16 residues. Looked up from germline, CDR1 is SGHDN and CDR2 is FVKESK. With V trimmed by 0 bases and J by 7 bases, 7 bases remained unmatched. The CDR3 bases are TGTGCCAGCAGCCAAGAACGGACTAGCCTGTTCGGGGAGCTGTTTTTT. It encodes CASSQERTSLFGELFF.

The rearrangement uses TRBV7-9 and TRBJ1-2; TRBD1 agrees at 9 bases. This CDR3 spans 16 amino acids. Unmatched junction bases numbered 9, after V lost 1 base and J lost 6 bases. The V gene's germline CDR1 is SEHNR and CDR2 FQNEAQ (reference sequence). CDR3 in DNA: TGTGCCAGCAGCTTAGGAGCCACAGGGGGCGCGGATGGCTACACCTTC. Its protein is CASSLGATGGADGYTF.

This chain joins TRBV13 and TRBJ2-1; D is ambiguous. The V and J ends lost 7 bases and 3 bases respectively, with 4 bases between them. The CDR3 has 11 amino acids. CDR1 PRHDT and CDR2 FYEKMQ come from the germline V gene (reference sequence). CDR3 residues: CASTSYNEQFF. The CDR3 DNA reads as TGTGCCAGCACCAGCTACAATGAGCAGTTCTTC.

The V call is TRBV15, the J call TRBJ1-4; the D is unclear. There are 16 residues in the CDR3. The germline V gene encodes CDR1 LNHNV and CDR2 YYDKDF (reference sequence). V was clipped by 1 base and J by 0 bases, with 9 bases between them. CDR3 region: CATSRVMGATNEKLFF. CDR3 coding DNA: TGTGCCACCAGCAGAGTGATGGGCGCAACTAATGAAAAACTGTTTTTT.

This sequence joins TRBV4-2 and TRBJ1-1, with 7 positions matching TRBD1. V shed 7 bases, J shed 4 bases, and the junction held 12 bases outside the gene matches. The CDR3 has 15 amino acids. Germline V gene lookup returns CDR1 LGHNA and CDR2 YNFKEQ. For the CDR3, the DNA is TGTGCCAGCACCCCAAGGGTGACAGGGTCCACTGAAGCTTTCTTT. This encodes CASTPRVTGSTEAFF.

This chain joins TRBV5-6 and TRBJ2-7; 10 nucleotides match TRBD1. V was pared by 2 bases and J by 4 bases, with 9 bases of the junction left unmatched. The germline V gene encodes CDR1 SGHDT and CDR2 YYEEEE. CDR3 length: 16 amino acids. Here the CDR3 reads CASSLEGTGEWYEQYF. In nucleotides, the CDR3 is TGTGCCAGCAGCTTAGAAGGGACAGGGGAATGGTACGAGCAGTACTTC. The full variable domain, completed using reference TRBV5-6 and TRBJ2-7, is DAGVTQSPTHLIKTRGQQVTLRCSPKSGHDTVSWYQQALGQGPQFIFQYYEEEERQRGNFPDRFSGHQFPNYSSELNVNALLLGDSALYLCASSLEGTGEWYEQYFGPGTRLTVT.

This clone has just one count. This chain connects TRBV6-5 to TRBJ1-1, with D tentatively TRBD1 (6 bases). This CDR3 is built from 11 residues. Germline V CDR1 and CDR2: MNHEY, SVGAGI. V gave up 7 bases and J gave up 5 bases, with 8 bases separating them. DNA of the CDR3: TGTGCCAGCACTACAGGGACTGAAGCTTTCTTT. Encoded protein: CASTTGTEAFF.

This clone has only a few counts. The chain carries TRBV28 and TRBJ1-2; 7 bases are a match to TRBD1. Losses at the gene ends were 6 bases for V and 7 bases for J; bases not matched to a gene: 8. The germline gives CDR1 MDHEN, CDR2 SYDVKM. This CDR3 contains 13 residues. The CDR3 protein is CASRLRQGSGYTF. In DNA form, the CDR3 reads TGTGCCAGCAGACTCCGACAGGGCAGTGGCTACACCTTC.

This chain connects TRBV7-9 to TRBJ1-1; D may be TRBD1 (5 bases). V was shortened by 2 bases and J by 6 bases, with 10 bases between the two germline ends. The CDR3 sequence is 13 residues long. Per germline, CDR1 SEHNR and CDR2 FQNEAQ (reference sequence). Here the CDR3 reads CASSLLGPSEAFF. CDR3 nucleotide sequence: TGTGCCAGCAGCTTACTGGGGCCCTCTGAAGCTTTCTTT.

The chain joins TRBV19 to TRBJ1-1, with D possibly being TRBD1 (5 bases). CDR1 and CDR2 (germline): LNHDA, SQIVND (reference sequence). CDR3 length equals 15 residues. The ends were cut back, 3 bases at V and 6 bases at J, with 17 bases in the middle. CDR3 sequence reads: CASSIGSGGVAEAFF. CDR3 DNA sequence: TGTGCCAGTAGTATCGGCTCTGGGGGGGTAGCTGAAGCTTTCTTT.

The J gene is TRBJ2-2, the V gene TRBV18, with D unresolved. The CDR3 has 15 amino acids. V dropped 3 bases and J dropped 0 bases, with 8 bases sitting between them. Germline loops: CDR1 KGHSH, CDR2 LQKENI. In nucleotides, the CDR3 is TGTGCCAGCTCACCCATCCAGTCGAACACCGGGGAGCTGTTTTTT. It is translated as CASSPIQSNTGELFF. Filled out from reference TRBV18 and TRBJ2-2, the complete variable domain reads NAGVMQNPRHLVRRRGQEARLRCSPMKGHSHVYWYRQLPEEGLKFMVYLQKENIIDESGMPKERFSAEFPKEGPSILRIQQVVRGDSAAYFCASSPIQSNTGELFFGEGSRLTVL.

V gene TRBV27 combines with J gene TRBJ1-5; no clear D. The CDR3 has 13 residues. Germline V gene sequence: CDR1 MNHEY, CDR2 SMNVEV (reference sequence). V lost 2 bases to trimming and J lost 5 bases, with 7 bases between them. The CDR3 coding sequence is TGTGCCAGCAGTTTAACCGGGGATCAGCCCCAGCATTTT. The encoded protein is CASSLTGDQPQHF.

The V and J genes are TRBV7-2 and TRBJ1-2; D uncertain. The V end lost 1 base, the J end lost 8 bases, and 14 bases lay between the germline ends. From germline, CDR1 is SGHTA and CDR2 FQGNSA. The CDR3 runs 14 residues. CDR3 nucleotides: TGTGCCAGCAGCTTAGACCGCTCCGGAGTGGGCTACACCTTC. Its protein product is CASSLDRSGVGYTF.